These 32 T cell receptor beta chains were sequenced from one sample in a study of blood T cells in healthy people across ages (dated by TCRdb to between 2014 and 2017). Library preparation employed 5' RACE. Instrument on record: Illumina HiSeq 2500. The second PCR ran for roughly 7 to 11 cycles and used a J-beta primer mix along with a sample-barcoded 5' primer. TCRdb passed the public sequencing reads through fastp at Q25 and MiXCR, retaining productive beta sequences. Rows with a matching CDR3 protein are joined into one entry that keeps the most common DNA and genes. Here the sample has some 780,000 distinct CDR3 sequences; just over 55% occur a single time. About a quarter of the sample is held by the ten biggest clonotypes. The sequencing input was blood. These receptors were obtained from a man aged 35-49 years in good health.

The genes are TRBV20-1 and TRBJ1-4; no clear D. CDR1 DFQATT and CDR2 SNEGSKA come from the germline V gene (reference sequence). The CDR3 totals 16 residues. Trimming took off 5 bases at V and 0 bases at J, with 16 bases between the two ends. The CDR3 protein is CSAPPREWATNEKLFF. CDR3 nucleotide sequence: TGCAGTGCTCCTCCTAGGGAATGGGCAACTAATGAAAAACTGTTTTTT.

This clonotype turned up a few times. The J gene is TRBJ1-5, the V gene TRBV29-1; D uncertain. Trimming took off 8 bases at V and 7 bases at J, with 9 bases between the two ends. The CDR3 extends over 10 amino acids. The germline V gene encodes CDR1 SQVTM and CDR2 ANQGSEA. In nucleotides, the CDR3 is TGCAGCCCTGACCACCAGCCCCAGCATTTT. It codes for CSPDHQPQHF.

The chain has TRBV9 and TRBJ2-5, with 10 bases matching TRBD2. The J call may be in error: the DNA end matches TRBJ2-7 better. CDR3 length equals 15 residues. From germline, CDR1 is SGDLS and CDR2 YYNGEE. In DNA form, the CDR3 reads TGTGCCAGCAGCGTAAGGGTGCTAGCGGGAGACGAGCAGTACTTC. Encoded protein: CASSVRVLAGDEQYF.

The chain uses TRBV6-5 and TRBJ2-2, with D unclear. Germline V gives CDR1 MNHEY, CDR2 SVGAGI. V lost 6 bases to trimming and J lost 4 bases, with 12 bases between them. There are 14 residues in the CDR3. The CDR3: CASRAVSSTGELFF. The DNA for the CDR3 is TGTGCCAGCAGGGCAGTCTCGAGCACCGGGGAGCTGTTTTTT.

This clonotype was observed a few times. A much larger clonotype is one base distant, so this may be a read error. This chain uses TRBV4-1 with TRBJ1-1, with 8 bases that match TRBD1. J was trimmed by 1 base and V by 5 bases; bases with no gene match: 15. The germline CDR1 and CDR2 sequences are MGHRA and YSYEKL. This CDR3 region has 18 residues. CDR3 sequence reads: CASSETQGVSDSNTEAFF. DNA for the CDR3: TGCGCCAGCAGCGAAACACAGGGGGTTTCGGACTCGAACACTGAAGCTTTCTTT.

The gene calls are TRBV6-1 and TRBJ1-5, with 8 bases matching TRBD1. CDR3 size: 15 residues. Germline V gene data show CDR1 as MNHNS and CDR2 as SASEGT. V shed 6 bases, J shed 4 bases, and the junction held 8 bases outside the gene matches. CDR3 nucleotides: TGTGCCAGCAGCCTCCCAGGGGGCGGGAATCAGCCCCAGCATTTT. It specifies CASSLPGGGNQPQHF.

This rearrangement joins TRBV7-2 to TRBJ1-2; 10 bases are shared with TRBD1. This CDR3 is 16 amino acids long. Germline CDR1 and CDR2: SGHTA and FQGNSA. With 5 bases clipped from V and 4 bases from J, the junction kept 10 bases outside the gene matches. CDR3 region: CASSQRQTGGAYGYTF. CDR3 coding DNA: TGTGCCAGCAGCCAACGACAGACAGGGGGCGCCTATGGCTACACCTTC.

The genes are TRBV20-1 and TRBJ2-3; the match to TRBD2 covers 10 bases. CDR1 and CDR2 (germline): DFQATT, SNEGSKA (reference sequence). J gave up 4 bases and V 5 bases, and 9 bases lay outside the gene matches. CDR3 length: 15 residues. CDR3 sequence: CSAEGSSGGADTQYF. The DNA for the CDR3 is TGCAGTGCTGAGGGTTCTAGCGGGGGCGCAGATACGCAGTATTTT.

The rearrangement uses TRBV28 and TRBJ2-5, with D hard to call. CDR3 size: 12 residues. Germline CDR1 MDHEN, CDR2 SYDVKM. Trimming cost V 8 bases and J 3 bases, with 10 bases left between them. CDR3 DNA: TGTGCCAGCGGCTACATCAAAGAGACCCAGTACTTC. This gives the protein CASGYIKETQYF.

The sample holds a few counts of this clonotype. The rearrangement joins TRBV7-2 to TRBJ1-1; weak D call: TRBD1 (6 bases). Germline CDR1 reads SGHTA; CDR2 reads FQGNSA. The V end was cut by 5 bases, the J end by 4 bases, with 14 bases between. The CDR3 runs to 14 residues. The CDR3 protein is CASSVGQPGTEAFF. CDR3 sequence (DNA): TGTGCCAGCAGCGTAGGACAGCCGGGCACTGAAGCTTTCTTT.

About this clonotype itself: With a much larger clone just one base away, this may be a read error. This chain joins TRBV3-1 and TRBJ2-7; no clear D. This CDR3 has 14 residues. Germline assignment: CDR1 LGHDT and CDR2 YNNKEL (reference sequence). The CDR3 DNA is TGTGCCAACAGCCCACAATTCGGACGGGTCGAGCAGTACTTC. This translates into CANSPQFGRVEQYF.

The gene calls are TRBV7-2 and TRBJ2-7; D is possibly TRBD1 (5 bases). The CDR3 has 14 amino acids. Germline CDR1 is SGHTA and CDR2 is FQGNSA. The germline V and J ends were trimmed by 2 bases and 5 bases, with 13 bases remaining between them. CDR3 sequence reads: CASSLQGSMDEQYF. CDR3 nucleotide sequence: TGTGCCAGCAGCTTACAGGGTTCGATGGACGAGCAGTACTTC.

The chain is built from TRBV24-1 and TRBJ2-7; 9 bases are a match to TRBD1. The V gene's germline CDR1 is KGHDR and CDR2 SFDVKD. The CDR3 contains 16 residues. J lost 5 bases, V lost 3 bases, and 10 bases had no gene match. CDR3 DNA: TGTGCCACCAGTGATCCCCCCGGGACAGGGATCCACGAGCAGTACTTC. This gives the protein CATSDPPGTGIHEQYF.

The V and J genes are TRBV27 and TRBJ1-4; D is possibly TRBD1 (6 bases). Per the germline V gene, CDR1 is MNHEY and CDR2 is SMNVEV (reference sequence). V lost 3 bases to trimming and J lost 6 bases, with 17 bases between them. CDR3 size: 16 residues. This chain's CDR3 is CASSFNTGWGHEKLFF. Here the CDR3 DNA reads TGTGCCAGCAGTTTTAATACAGGGTGGGGTCATGAAAAACTGTTTTTT.

This clonotype was seen repeatedly, ten times or more. This sequence joins TRBV29-1 and TRBJ2-1; D gene ambiguous. V dropped 4 bases and J dropped 3 bases, with 10 bases sitting between them. CDR1 is SQVTM and CDR2 is ANQGSEA in the germline V gene. The CDR3 loop spans 13 amino acids. CDR3 sequence: CSVAGVGYNEQFF. The CDR3, as DNA: TGCAGCGTTGCAGGAGTGGGCTACAATGAGCAGTTCTTC.

This clonotype showed up just a few times. The chain carries TRBV18 and TRBJ1-5; D unresolved. The CDR3 runs to 17 residues. V was clipped by 3 bases and J by 1 base, with 16 bases between them. CDR1 and CDR2 (germline): KGHSH, LQKENI. CDR3 DNA sequence: TGTGCCAGCTCACCGGGTGAAGGGTCTCGGAGCAATCAGCCCCAGCATTTT. Translating it yields CASSPGEGSRSNQPQHF.

This clonotype was seen ten or more times. The chain uses TRBV20-1 and TRBJ2-7; D is undetermined. Germline lookup yields CDR1 DFQATT and CDR2 SNEGSKA (reference sequence). The CDR3 runs to 15 residues. Trimming left V 2 bases short and J 9 bases short, with 23 bases between. As DNA, the CDR3 is TGCAGTGCTAGACTCGCTAAAACGGACCTAAGGTGGCAGTACTTC. Protein sequence: CSARLAKTDLRWQYF.

This chain connects TRBV4-2 to TRBJ1-2; weak D call: TRBD1 (5 bases). V lost 0 bases and J 4 bases, leaving 12 bases between the germline ends. The germline gives CDR1 LGHNA, CDR2 YNFKEQ. The CDR3 runs 15 residues. CDR3 amino acids: CASSQESRGLYGYTF. In DNA form, the CDR3 reads TGTGCCAGCAGCCAAGAATCGAGGGGCCTCTATGGCTACACCTTC.

The gene calls are TRBV20-1 and TRBJ2-5; 8 bases map to TRBD1. The V gene end was trimmed by 4 bases and the J gene end by 5 bases; junction bases not matched to a gene: 9. Germline loops: CDR1 DFQATT, CDR2 SNEGSKA (reference sequence). The length of the CDR3 is 14 residues. CDR3 in DNA: TGCAGTGCTATCGGACAGGGTCAGATGGAGACCCAGTACTTC. The encoded protein is CSAIGQGQMETQYF.

The sample holds a few counts of this clonotype. Here the CDR3 DNA reads TGTGCCAGCAGCCAAGAATCAGGGAGGGGGACGGATACGCAGTATTTT. This translates into CASSQESGRGTDTQYF. The chain combines TRBV4-2 with TRBJ2-3, with TRBD2 as a possible D gene (7 bases). V shed 0 bases and J shed 6 bases, with 16 bases lying between them. The CDR3 totals 16 residues. CDR1 is LGHNA and CDR2 is YNFKEQ in the germline V gene.

The V gene is TRBV29-1, the J gene TRBJ2-1; 10 nucleotides line up with TRBD1. With 3 bases clipped from V and 1 base from J, the junction kept 12 bases outside the gene matches. This CDR3 comprises 18 residues. In germline, CDR1 is SQVTM, CDR2 ANQGSEA. Written as DNA, the CDR3 is TGCAGCGTTGATATCCCCGGGACAGGGGTTAGATCCTACAATGAGCAGTTCTTC. It specifies CSVDIPGTGVRSYNEQFF.

This clonotype was detected a few times. The CDR3: CASSQRGREFETQYF. For the CDR3, the DNA is TGTGCCAGCAGCCAACGGGGGAGGGAATTTGAGACCCAGTACTTC. The chain couples TRBV3-1 to TRBJ2-5, with 7 bases that match TRBD2. Germline V gene lookup returns CDR1 LGHDT and CDR2 YNNKEL (reference sequence). The CDR3 totals 15 residues. The junction had 8 bases not matched to a gene; V was cut back by 2 bases and J by 5 bases.

This clonotype has just a few counts. The chain couples TRBV4-3 to TRBJ2-4; D may be TRBD2 (5 bases). The J call may not be correct, given that the DNA end is closer to TRBJ2-5. The germline CDR1 and CDR2 sequences are LGHNA and YSLEER. The CDR3 loop spans 15 amino acids. The CDR3: CASSQERAAPETQYF. DNA of the CDR3: TGCGCCAGCAGCCAAGAGAGGGCAGCTCCGGAGACCCAGTACTTC.

V usage is TRBV5-1 and J usage is TRBJ2-7; D gene uncertain. There are 14 residues in the CDR3. CDR1 is SGHRS and CDR2 is YFSETQ in the germline V gene. V lost 4 bases and J lost 5, with 16 bases in between. The CDR3 DNA sequence: TGCGCCAGCAGCCCTTTGGGGTTGGATAACGAGCAGTACTTC. This encodes CASSPLGLDNEQYF. Filled out from reference TRBV5-1 and TRBJ2-7, the complete variable domain reads KAGVTQTPRYLIKTRGQQVTLSCSPISGHRSVSWYQQTPGQGLQFLFEYFSETQRNKGNFPGRFSGRQFSNSRSEMNVSTLELGDSALYLCASSPLGLDNEQYFGPGTRLTVT.

This clonotype came up a few times. CDR3 nucleotides: TGTGCCAGCAGCACCTTAATGGGGTTAGACACAGATACGCAGTATTTT. Its translation is CASSTLMGLDTDTQYF. The chain has TRBV7-8 and TRBJ2-3; D is unresolved. The CDR3 loop spans 16 amino acids. The germline CDR1 and CDR2 sequences are SGHVS and FQNEAQ. V gave up 5 bases and J gave up 2 bases, with 17 bases separating them.

The chain couples TRBV5-1 to TRBJ2-1, with D hard to call. Germline V gene lookup returns CDR1 SGHRS and CDR2 YFSETQ. The CDR3 loop spans 14 amino acids. The germline V and J ends were trimmed by 0 bases and 5 bases, with 9 bases remaining between them. The CDR3 here is CASSLGDKHNEQFF. In DNA, the CDR3 is TGCGCCAGCAGCTTGGGTGACAAGCACAATGAGCAGTTCTTC.

The chain carries TRBV9 and TRBJ1-2; D gene ambiguous. With 0 bases removed from V and 1 base from J, the gap between germline ends came to 10 bases. In germline, CDR1 is SGDLS, CDR2 YYNGEE. The CDR3 contains 15 residues. CDR3 sequence: CASSVGGKINYGYTF. CDR3 in DNA: TGTGCCAGCAGCGTAGGTGGCAAAATTAACTATGGCTACACCTTC.

The rearrangement links TRBV4-1 to TRBJ2-7; D is tentatively TRBD1 or TRBD2 (5 bases each). Germline assignment: CDR1 MGHRA and CDR2 YSYEKL. Trimming shortened V by 1 base and J by 3 bases, and 16 bases separated the two germline ends. The CDR3 runs to 16 residues. CDR3: CASSQGRWGGGYEQYF. CDR3 sequence (DNA): TGCGCCAGCAGCCAAGGAAGGTGGGGTGGGGGCTACGAGCAGTACTTC.

The gene calls are TRBV20-1 and TRBJ1-1; 8 nucleotides agree with TRBD1. V lost 6 bases to trimming and J lost 2 bases; unmatched junction nucleotides: 5. The CDR3 sequence is 13 residues long. Germline assignment: CDR1 DFQATT and CDR2 SNEGSKA (reference sequence). The CDR3 DNA reads as TGCAGTGCCCCGGACAGGGCTAACACTGAAGCTTTCTTT. Translation gives CSAPDRANTEAFF.

The chain joins TRBV4-3 to TRBJ1-4; D is perhaps TRBD1 (5 bases). Germline V CDR1 and CDR2: LGHNA, YSLEER. The CDR3 is made up of 16 amino acids. The germline V and J ends were trimmed by 0 bases and 2 bases, with 10 bases remaining between them. The DNA of the CDR3 is TGCGCCAGCAGCCAAGATCGGGGGTATACTAATGAAAAACTGTTTTTT. Its protein is CASSQDRGYTNEKLFF.

On this clonotype: One end of the junction varies from germline; a read error may be responsible. The chain couples TRBV29-1 to TRBJ1-2; the D gene is possibly TRBD1 (6 bases). CDR3 length: 11 residues. CDR1 and CDR2 from the germline V gene are SQVTM and ANQGSEA. DNA of the CDR3: TGCAGCGTTGAGAAGACGGGGGGCTACGCCTTC. As protein: CSVEKTGGYAF. The variable domain in full, completed from reference TRBV29-1 and TRBJ1-2, reads SAVISQKPSRDICQRGTSLTIQCQVDSQVTMMFWYRQQPGQSLTLIATANQGSEATYESGFVIDKFPISRPNLTFSTLTVSNMSPEDSSIYLCSVEKTGGYAFGSGTRLTVV.

The CDR3 protein is CASSQGAGTYNEQFF. DNA for the CDR3: TGTGCCAGCAGCCAAGGTGCGGGAACCTACAATGAGCAGTTCTTC. This chain joins TRBV3-1 and TRBJ2-1; tentatively, D is TRBD2 (6 bases). V lost 1 base and J lost 2, with 9 bases in between. The germline V gene has CDR1 LGHDT and CDR2 YNNKEL (reference sequence). The CDR3 runs to 15 residues.